This T cell receptor beta chain was obtained from a study of post-analysis software for immune sequencing data (dated by TCRdb to about 2015). For the study in its entirety: Relapsing-remitting, secondary progressive and progressive-relapsing multiple sclerosis were recorded as disease courses, and subtype annotation was lacking for some patients. The patient repertoires were set against about 12 previously published healthy control repertoires from donors whose ages ranged from roughly 6 to 27 years. A subset of samples was prepared in parallel using single-end sample barcoding, then pooled and co-amplified after Illumina adapter ligation.

General findings and caveats noted by the study authors: Direct clustering with F measure revealed strong co-clustering of samples prepared in the same batch, which led to a batch-effect correction. Normalized Chao1 diversity was significantly lower in multiple sclerosis patients than controls, suggesting substantial peripheral T-cell clonal expansion. The control group was slightly older than the multiple sclerosis patient group. Roughly 5 TRBV segments, including TRBV5-6, TRBV5-1 and TRBV20-1, were significantly more frequent in patients than controls.

Including cysteine and phenylalanine, the CDR3 has 12 amino acids. The only DNA kept is the CDR3, 36 bases in frame from the first base. V and J are truncated by 3 bases and 3 bases respectively, leaving an intervening sequence of 6 bases. The germline V gene provides CDR1 SQVTM and CDR2 ANQGSEA. Library generation was performed with PCR. The sequencer listed for this sample is Illumina HiSeq 2500. To reduce PCR and sequencing biases, unique molecular identifiers were built into the TCR beta cDNA libraries. Every 1 to 10 million input T cells yielded 500,000 or so cDNA molecules, meaning each molecule approximated one T cell. The patient libraries were prepared and sequenced using the same protocol as the earlier healthy control dataset. Within a given batch, samples were prepared together, multiplexed and sequenced on the same HiSeq lane. The original methods were these. Raw barcoded reads were processed with MIGEC, discarding single-read molecular identifier groups before consensus assembly and CDR3 extraction. Clonotype tables were post-analysed with VDJtools, normalizing diversity by down-sampling all datasets to the smallest sample size. In repertoire overlap clustering, CDR3 amino acid sequences, but not nucleotide sequences, were matched to correct batch-related cross-sample contamination. TCRdb cleaned the public reads at Q25 with fastp, built clones with MiXCR and kept in-frame beta chains. One record per CDR3 amino acid sequence lists the most common genes and DNA. It is TCRdb's table, rather than the study itself, that gives the V and J calls and clone size. Present in this sample are more than 450,000 distinct CDR3 sequences, approximately 31% of which were seen just once. The ten largest account for around 6.1% of the sample.

This clonotype was detected a few times. The antigen it binds to is not known. No clone much larger than this one lies a single base away; base qualities are absent. To demonstrate the VDJtools post-analysis software, TCR beta repertoires were profiled from the peripheral blood of 10 to 15 young patients with multiple sclerosis. The multiple sclerosis patients were children and adolescents between about 6 and 16 years of age. The chain is encoded by TRBV29-1 joined to TRBJ2-1; the D gene lacks a confident call. What was sequenced was blood. This receptor was obtained from a girl under 18 with multiple sclerosis. The sequenced DNA is TGCAGCGTTGAGGCTTTCTACAATGAGCAGTTCTTC. Translated, it gives CSVEAFYNEQFF.